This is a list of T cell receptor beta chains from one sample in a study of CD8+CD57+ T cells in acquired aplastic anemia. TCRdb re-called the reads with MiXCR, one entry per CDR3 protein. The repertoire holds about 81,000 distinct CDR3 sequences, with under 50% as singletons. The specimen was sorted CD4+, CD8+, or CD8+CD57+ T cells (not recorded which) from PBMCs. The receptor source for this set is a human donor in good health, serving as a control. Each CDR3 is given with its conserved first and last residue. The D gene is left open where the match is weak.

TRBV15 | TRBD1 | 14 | CVTSGTGVGTEAFF
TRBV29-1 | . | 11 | CSVMDAGYAFF
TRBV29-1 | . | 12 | CSAQVGANVLTF
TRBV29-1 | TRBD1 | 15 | CSVEGEDRASYEQYF
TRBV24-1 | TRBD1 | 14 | CATRGTGLNTEAFF
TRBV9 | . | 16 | CASSGQTRQANYGYTF
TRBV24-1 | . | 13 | CATTMGAGDTQYF
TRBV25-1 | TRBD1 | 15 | CASSDDRGVNTEAFF
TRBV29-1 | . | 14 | CSVLGGGGQETQYF
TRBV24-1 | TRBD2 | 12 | CATGTGTSVLTF
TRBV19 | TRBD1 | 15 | CASSQRTGENTEAFF
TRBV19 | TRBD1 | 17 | CASSIAAGGRGANVLTF
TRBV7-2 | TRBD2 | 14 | CASSPLAGGIEQYF
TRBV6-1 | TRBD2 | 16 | CASSPLAGGPNNEQFF
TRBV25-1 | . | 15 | CASSAGGRSNEKLFF
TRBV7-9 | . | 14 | CASPENINTGELFF
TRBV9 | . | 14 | CASSVESRGGGYTF
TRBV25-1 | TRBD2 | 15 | CASSALAGRGDTQYF
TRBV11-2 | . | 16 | CASSRNGELVNQPQHF
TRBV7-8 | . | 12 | CASRPSNSPLHF
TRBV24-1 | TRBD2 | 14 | CATSPTGLLYEQYF
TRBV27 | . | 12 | CASRPQGRGYTF
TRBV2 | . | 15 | CASSDQEPMNTEAFF
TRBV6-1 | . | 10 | CAISEEHRIF
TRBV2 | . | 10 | CASMRYGYTF
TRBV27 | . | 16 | CASSLSITGFNYGYTF
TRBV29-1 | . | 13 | CSVGLTVTTEQYF
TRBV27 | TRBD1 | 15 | CASSPQGQTNTEAFF
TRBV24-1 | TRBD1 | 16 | CATSDLQSGGKQPQHF
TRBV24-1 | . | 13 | CATSDNTGTEAFF
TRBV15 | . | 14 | CATSTRTANQPQHF
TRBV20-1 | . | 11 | CSPTAGYEQYF
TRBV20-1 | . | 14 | CSAADFRTNQPQHF
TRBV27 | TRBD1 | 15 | CASSPSTGADSPLHF
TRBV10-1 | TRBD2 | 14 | CASSAGDSYNEQFF
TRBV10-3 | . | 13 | CAAGVGTNYGYTF